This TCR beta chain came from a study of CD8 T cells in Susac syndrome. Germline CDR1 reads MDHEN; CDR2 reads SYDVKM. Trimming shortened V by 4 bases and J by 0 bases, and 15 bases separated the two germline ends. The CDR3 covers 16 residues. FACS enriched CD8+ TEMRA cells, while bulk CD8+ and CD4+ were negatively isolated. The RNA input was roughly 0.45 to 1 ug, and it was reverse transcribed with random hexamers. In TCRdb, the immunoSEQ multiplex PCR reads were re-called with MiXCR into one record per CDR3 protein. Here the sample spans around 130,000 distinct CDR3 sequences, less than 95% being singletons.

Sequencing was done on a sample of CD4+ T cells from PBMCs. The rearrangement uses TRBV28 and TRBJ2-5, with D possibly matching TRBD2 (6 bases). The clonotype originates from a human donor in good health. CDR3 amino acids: CASSSGAGSNQETQYF. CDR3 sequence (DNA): TGTGCCAGCAGTTCGGGAGCCGGCAGCAACCAAGAGACCCAGTACTTC.